This T cell receptor (beta chain) was captured by sequencing in a study of T cells expressing NK-cell markers. As for the study in general: Out of eight donors sequenced, seven tested HCMV-seropositive and the remaining one seronegative.

Note on this clonotype: The antigen remains undetermined.

The CDR3 is made up of 13 amino acids. Germline V gene lookup returns CDR1 GTSNPN and CDR2 SVGIG (reference sequence). TCRdb reprocessed the 5' RACE reads and keeps a single row for each CDR3 protein, giving no DNA. The sample table sets out about 460,000 distinct CDR3 sequences. Study-wide points: These clonotypes additionally ranked first within the CD3+CD56-NKG2C+ fraction of a handful of donors.

The sample taken for sequencing was blood T cells: a sorted CD56 or NKG2C T cell subset, CD4+ or CD8+ T cells, or bulk PBMC T cells (not recorded which). V and J are TRBV30 and TRBJ2-2; TCRdb's D call of TRBD2 is untestable without DNA. This clonotype was obtained from a woman aged 45 to 65 in good health. Here the CDR3 reads CAWLTRQDGELFF. Together with reference TRBV30 and TRBJ2-2, the CDR3 gives the full variable domain: SQTIHQWPATLVQPVGSPLSLECTVEGTSNPNLYWYRQAAGRGLQLLFYSVGIGQISSEVPQNLSASRPQDRQFILSSKKLLLSDSGFYLCAWLTRQDGELFFGEGSRLTVL.